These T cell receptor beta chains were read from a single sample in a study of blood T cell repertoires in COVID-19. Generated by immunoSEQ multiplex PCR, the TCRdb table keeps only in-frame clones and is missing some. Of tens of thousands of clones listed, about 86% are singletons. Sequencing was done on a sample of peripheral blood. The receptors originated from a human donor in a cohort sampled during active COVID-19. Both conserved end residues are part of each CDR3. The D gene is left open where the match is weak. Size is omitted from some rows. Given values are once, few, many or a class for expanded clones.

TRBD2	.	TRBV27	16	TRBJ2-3	TGTGCCAGCAGGGTTACTAGCGGGTTTTCGAGGGATACGCAGTATTTT	CASRVTSGFSRDTQYF
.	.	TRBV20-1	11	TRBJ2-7	TGCAGTGCTAGTCTGGTGGCCGAGCAGTACTTC	CSASLVAEQYF
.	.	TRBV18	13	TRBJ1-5	TGTGCCAGCTCACCAGACAGTGTTGAGCCCCAGCATTTT	CASSPDSVEPQHF
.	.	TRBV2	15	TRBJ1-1	TGTGCCAGCAGTGATCCGGGTGTGATGAACACTGAAGCTTTCTTT	CASSDPGVMNTEAFF
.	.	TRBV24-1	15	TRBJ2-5	TGTGCCACCAGTGACCCTCAGGGGCCCTTAGAGACCCAGTACTTC	CATSDPQGPLETQYF
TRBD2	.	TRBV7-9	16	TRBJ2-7	TGTGCCAGCAGCTCCAGGACTAGCGGGAGGAGCTACGAGCAGTACTTC	CASSSRTSGRSYEQYF
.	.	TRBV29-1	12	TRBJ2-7	TGCAGCGTTGCTACTAGTTCCTACGAGCAGTACTTC	CSVATSSYEQYF
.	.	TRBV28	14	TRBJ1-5	TGTGCCAGCAGCCTTGCGGGAAGCAATCAGCCCCAGCATTTT	CASSLAGSNQPQHF
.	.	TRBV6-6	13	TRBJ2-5	TGTGCCAGCCACCCGACAGCCCAAGAGACCCAGTACTTC	CASHPTAQETQYF
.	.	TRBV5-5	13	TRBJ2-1	TGTGCCAGCAGCTTGGCCCTACTTAATGAGCAGTTCTTC	CASSLALLNEQFF
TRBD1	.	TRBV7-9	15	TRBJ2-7	TGTGCCAGCAGTCCCCGGGACAGGGCTTTCTACGAGCAGTACTTC	CASSPRDRAFYEQYF
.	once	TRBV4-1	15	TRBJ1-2	TGCGCCAGCAGCCAAGTTTTTACAGGAGACTATGGCTACACCTTC	CASSQVFTGDYGYTF
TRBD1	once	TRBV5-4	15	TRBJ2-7	TGTGCCAGCAGCCCTCGGACAGGGGGCTTTACGGAGCAGTACTTC	CASSPRTGGFTEQYF
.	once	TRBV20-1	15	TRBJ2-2	TGCAGTGCTAGTGATGACGGGGGTCGGACCGGGGAGCTGTTTTTT	CSASDDGGRTGELFF
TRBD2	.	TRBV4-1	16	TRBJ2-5	TGCGCCAGCAGCACCCGGTCCCCGGGGGGACAAGAGACCCAGTACTTC	CASSTRSPGGQETQYF
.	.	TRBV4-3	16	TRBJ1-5	TGCGCCAGCAGCTGCCCTGGGCAATATAGCAATCAGCCCCAGCATTTT	CASSCPGQYSNQPQHF
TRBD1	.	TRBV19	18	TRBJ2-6	TGTGCCAGTAGCTCACGATGGACAGGGGGCACCGGGGCCAACGTCCTGACTTTC	CASSSRWTGGTGANVLTF
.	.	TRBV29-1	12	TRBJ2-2	TGCAGCGTTGAGTGGCCTACCGGGGAGCTGTTTTTT	CSVEWPTGELFF
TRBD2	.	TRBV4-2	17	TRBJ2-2	TGTGCCAGCAGCCCAGGGACTAGCGGGGTGAACACCGGGGAGCTGTTTTTT	CASSPGTSGVNTGELFF
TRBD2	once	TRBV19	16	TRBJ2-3	TGTGCCAGTAGTACCTTGACTAGCGGGGACACAGATACGCAGTATTTT	CASSTLTSGDTDTQYF
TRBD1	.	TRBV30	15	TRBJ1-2	TGTGCCTGGAGTGTGAGGACAGGGAGTGCCTATGGCTACACCTTC	CAWSVRTGSAYGYTF
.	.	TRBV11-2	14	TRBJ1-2	TGTGCCAGCAGCTTCCCGCTATATCCGTATGGCTACACCTTC	CASSFPLYPYGYTF
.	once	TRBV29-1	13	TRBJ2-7	TGCAGCGTCCTCTTCGACTTCCCCTACGAGCAGTACTTC	CSVLFDFPYEQYF
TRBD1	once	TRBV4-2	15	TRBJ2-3	TGTGCCAGCAGCGACCGGGACAGTGCTTCCGATACGCAGTATTTT	CASSDRDSASDTQYF
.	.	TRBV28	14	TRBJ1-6	TGTGCCAGCAGTTCCGCGGTAAATAATTCACCCCTCCACTTT	CASSSAVNNSPLHF
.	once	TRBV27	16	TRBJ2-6	TGTGCCAGCTGTAGACAGCCTCTAGCTGGGGCCAACGTCCTGACTTTC	CASCRQPLAGANVLTF
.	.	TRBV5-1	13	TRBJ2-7	TGCGCCAGCAGCTTGGGGGGAGGATACGAGCAGTACTTC	CASSLGGGYEQYF